The T cell receptor (beta chain) described here comes from a study of CD8 T cells in ankylosing spondylitis. Quantitative 5'-RACE with molecular barcodes generated TCR beta libraries. TCRdb processed the 5' RACE reads anew with MiXCR; each CDR3 protein has one entry. Seen here are some 220,000 distinct CDR3 sequences, approximately 7.3% observed once, and the top ten hold 11% to 15%. Points from the study as a whole: A CD8+ phenotype characterized the disease-linked clones, which were relatively rare in peripheral blood. What appeared characteristic of ankylosing spondylitis blood was a TCR beta motif of fewer than ten highly homologous variants.

Germline CDR1 reads DFQATT; CDR2 reads SNEGSKA (reference sequence). V was pared by 3 bases and J by 4 bases, with 16 bases between. The CDR3 runs to 14 residues. As concerns this clonotype: Its antigen is currently unknown.

Sequenced material: blood, either unsorted or a sorted T cell fraction (not recorded which). The TCR comes from a male donor with ankylosing spondylitis. This chain links TRBV20-1 with TRBJ2-7, with TRBD2 as a possible D gene (6 bases). The CDR3 is CSASVGGVGYEQYF. The CDR3 DNA is TGCAGTGCTAGTGTGGGGGGTGTGGGGTACGAGCAGTACTTC.